These 9 T cell receptor beta chains came from one sample sequenced in a study of control samples from healthy donors and cancer patients. The data were produced by immunoSEQ multiplex PCR, yet TCRdb's version contains in-frame clones alone and is incomplete. The sample has roughly 98,000 clones, approximately 95% seen once. Sequenced: blood. Source of these receptors: a man aged 18 to 30 in good health.

The rearrangement joins TRBV4-1 to TRBJ2-1; D possibly corresponds to TRBD2 (5 bases). The CDR3 sequence is 16 residues long. Germline V gene data show CDR1 as MGHRA and CDR2 as YSYEKL. The V end was cut by 2 bases, the J end by 3 bases, with 14 bases between. The CDR3, as DNA: TGCGCCAGCAGCCAATCTGGCCCCGGGGTCTACAATGAGCAGTTCTTC. Its translation: CASSQSGPGVYNEQFF.

The V gene is TRBV6-5, the J gene TRBJ1-1; the D is unclear. Trimming left V 6 bases short and J 5 bases short, with 7 bases between. The CDR3 length is 11 residues. Germline-derived CDR1 and CDR2 are MNHEY and SVGAGI. For the CDR3, the DNA is TGTGCCAGCAGCACTAGAACTGAAGCTTTCTTT. This encodes CASSTRTEAFF.

This chain connects TRBV29-1 to TRBJ2-1, with 8 bases fitting TRBD1. The CDR3 is 11 residues long. The trim removed 4 bases at V and 8 bases at J, leaving 1 base unmatched. Germline V gene sequence: CDR1 SQVTM, CDR2 ANQGSEA. CDR3 in amino acids: CSVAGGDEQFF. The CDR3 coding sequence is TGCAGCGTTGCAGGGGGCGATGAGCAGTTCTTC.

The chain is built from TRBV7-9 and TRBJ1-1; TRBD1 might be the D (6 bases). The CDR3 is 14 amino acids. Trimming removed 4 bases from V and 0 bases from J, with 9 bases in between. CDR1 is SEHNR and CDR2 is FQNEAQ in the germline V gene (reference sequence). DNA for the CDR3: TGTGCCAGCAGCTCCAGGGACATGAACACTGAAGCTTTCTTT. Encoded protein: CASSSRDMNTEAFF.

The chain employs TRBV7-6 and TRBJ1-3; possible D gene TRBD1, 5 bases. From germline, CDR1 is SGHVS and CDR2 FNYEAQ. The V end lost 4 bases, the J end lost 5 bases, and 15 bases lay between the germline ends. The CDR3 loop spans 15 amino acids. CDR3 sequence: CASSSQGNARNTIYF. The CDR3 coding sequence is TGTGCCAGCAGCTCGCAGGGAAACGCTAGAAACACCATATATTTT.

This clone was counted once. V and J are TRBV10-3 and TRBJ1-5, with D possibly matching TRBD1 (6 bases). V lost 4 bases and J lost 6, with 10 bases in between. The CDR3 has 13 amino acids. CDR1 ENHRY and CDR2 SYGVKD come from the germline V gene. In nucleotides, the CDR3 is TGTGCCATCAGTGCACAGGGTACTCAGCCCCAGCATTTT. Translation gives CAISAQGTQPQHF.

This sequence joins TRBV2 and TRBJ1-2; perhaps TRBD1 as D (5 bases). The V gene's germline CDR1 is SNHLY and CDR2 FYNNEI. This CDR3 is built from 13 residues. With 7 bases removed from V and 2 bases from J, the gap between germline ends came to 11 bases. CDR3 sequence reads: CASNGEGNYGYTF. DNA for the CDR3: TGTGCCAGCAACGGGGAGGGGAACTATGGCTACACCTTC.

This chain joins TRBV7-8 and TRBJ2-2; 8 positions match TRBD2. Germline V CDR1 and CDR2: SGHVS, FQNEAQ. V lost 6 bases, J lost 4 bases, and 7 bases stayed unmatched. The CDR3 spans 15 residues. CDR3 nucleotide sequence: TGTGCCAGCAGAAGCGGGGGCGCGGGCACCGGGGAGCTGTTTTTT. Amino acids: CASRSGGAGTGELFF.

The chain is built from TRBV27 and TRBJ1-1; D unclear. Germline values: CDR1 MNHEY, CDR2 SMNVEV (reference sequence). The CDR3 contains 13 residues. V gave up 1 base and J gave up 0 bases, with 3 bases separating them. The CDR3 nucleotides are TGTGCCAGCAGTTTATTGCTGAACACTGAAGCTTTCTTT. This gives the protein CASSLLLNTEAFF.